This T cell receptor (beta chain) is drawn from a study of cytomegalovirus exposure and HLA in healthy donors. General study results and limits: Most TCR sequences were seen very rarely across donors, but some public TCRs occurred in many.

Here immunoSEQ multiplex PCR was the method, and the copy in TCRdb shows in-frame clones only, minus some. In the table there are some 130,000 clones, 80% to 90% of which are singletons. The V gene end was trimmed by 4 bases and the J gene end by 1 base; junction bases not matched to a gene: 4. Germline loops: CDR1 SGHNT, CDR2 YYREEE (reference sequence). The CDR3 has 15 residues. Comment on this clone: Its antigen is unidentified.

The donors were members of the validation cohort comprising 120 subjects, separate from the roughly 700-subject first cohort. This TCR derives from a woman in her 30s in good health and CMV-seronegative. The chain combines TRBV5-4 with TRBJ2-5; TRBD2 matches at 10 bases. Sequencing used PBMCs. CDR3 DNA sequence: TGTGCCAGCAGCCAAGAGCGGGGGGGCCAAGAGACCCAGTACTTC. This sequence encodes CASSQERGGQETQYF.